This entry lists 18 T cell receptor beta chains sequenced from one sample in a study of CD8 T cells in ankylosing spondylitis. TCRdb re-called the 5' RACE reads with MiXCR, one entry per CDR3 protein. The table has roughly 100,000 distinct CDR3 sequences, more than 20% seen once. Sequenced input: synovial fluid, either unsorted or a sorted T cell fraction (not recorded which). The receptor set was obtained from a male donor with ankylosing spondylitis.

This clonotype has just a few counts. The chain couples TRBV4-1 to TRBJ2-7; D is perhaps TRBD2 (5 bases). Germline V CDR1 and CDR2: MGHRA, YSYEKL. The CDR3 spans 16 residues. V was pared by 2 bases and J by 5 bases, with 19 bases between. Here the CDR3 reads CASSQSPSGSVDEQYF. The CDR3 region has the DNA TGCGCCAGCAGCCAATCCCCGTCGGGATCGGTGGACGAGCAGTACTTC.

This clonotype was seen only a few times. The chain uses TRBV5-5 and TRBJ1-1; D may be TRBD1 (5 bases). Germline V gene lookup returns CDR1 SGHKS and CDR2 YYEKEE (reference sequence). There are 15 residues in the CDR3. V lost 2 bases to trimming and J lost 0 bases, with 11 bases between them. DNA of the CDR3: TGTGCCAGCAGCTTCGGAAGGGGAATGAACACTGAAGCTTTCTTT. Translation: CASSFGRGMNTEAFF. Full variable domain (outside the CDR3, taken from reference TRBV5-5 and TRBJ1-1): DAGVTQSPTHLIKTRGQQVTLRCSPISGHKSVSWYQQVLGQGPQFIFQYYEKEERGRGNFPDRFSARQFPNYSSELNVNALLLGDSALYLCASSFGRGMNTEAFFGQGTRLTVV.

The chain couples TRBV20-1 to TRBJ2-1, with TRBD2 identical over 13 bases. Losses at the gene ends were 0 bases for V and 5 bases for J; bases not matched to a gene: 1. Germline values: CDR1 DFQATT, CDR2 SNEGSKA (reference sequence). CDR3 length equals 15 residues. DNA for the CDR3: TGCAGTGCTAGAGACGGGACTAGCGGGAACAATGAGCAGTTCTTC. It encodes CSARDGTSGNNEQFF.

The V and J genes are TRBV9 and TRBJ1-2; 10 bases are a match to TRBD1. Per germline, CDR1 SGDLS and CDR2 YYNGEE. This CDR3 has 15 amino acids. With V trimmed by 4 bases and J by 1 base, 4 bases remained unmatched. CDR3 sequence: CASSKRTGGNYGYTF. The DNA for the CDR3 is TGTGCCAGCAGCAAACGGACAGGGGGTAACTATGGCTACACCTTC. Drawing the rest from reference TRBV9 and TRBJ1-2, the complete variable domain is DSGVTQTPKHLITATGQRVTLRCSPRSGDLSVYWYQQSLDQGLQFLIQYYNGEERAKGNILERFSAQQFPDLHSELNLSSLELGDSALYFCASSKRTGGNYGYTFGSGTRLTVV.

The CDR3 DNA reads TGTGCCAGCAGTTTGGGCAGGGCGACCTATAATTCACCCCTCCACTTT. Amino acids: CASSLGRATYNSPLHF. The chain links TRBV27 to TRBJ1-6; tentative D call: TRBD1 (5 bases). Trimming removed 3 bases from V and 2 bases from J, with 11 bases in between. Germline V gives CDR1 MNHEY, CDR2 SMNVEV (reference sequence). CDR3 size: 16 residues.

The sample holds a few counts of this clonotype. The chain combines TRBV7-2 with TRBJ1-6; tentative D call: TRBD1 (5 bases). The CDR3 runs 16 residues. V dropped 7 bases and J dropped 5 bases, with 18 bases sitting between them. CDR1 and CDR2 from the germline V gene are SGHTA and FQGNSA. This chain's CDR3 is CASTTQGGRNNSPLHF. Written as DNA, the CDR3 is TGTGCCAGCACCACCCAGGGAGGCAGGAATAATTCACCCCTCCACTTT.

V gene TRBV29-1 combines with J gene TRBJ1-1; the D gene is possibly TRBD1 (5 bases). In germline, CDR1 is SQVTM, CDR2 ANQGSEA. V was shortened by 6 bases and J by 4 bases, with 18 bases between the two germline ends. CDR3 length: 14 residues. DNA for the CDR3: TGCAGCGTCGGGAGGGGTGGGGAGGTCACTGAAGCTTTCTTT. Translating it yields CSVGRGGEVTEAFF.

The chain has TRBV2 and TRBJ2-1; tentatively, D is TRBD2 (6 bases). Trimming removed 8 bases at V and 10 bases at J, with 15 bases between. The V gene's germline CDR1 is SNHLY and CDR2 FYNNEI. This CDR3 is 12 amino acids long. The CDR3 protein is CASGGLPEEQFF. CDR3 bases: TGTGCCAGCGGGGGACTCCCCGAGGAGCAGTTCTTC.

This clonotype was counted between two and nine times. This chain links TRBV20-1 with TRBJ2-1, with D perhaps TRBD2 (5 bases). This CDR3 comprises 15 residues. CDR1 and CDR2 (germline): DFQATT, SNEGSKA (reference sequence). The V and J ends lost 3 bases and 9 bases respectively, with 21 bases between them. The CDR3 region has the DNA TGCAGTGCTAGGAACGACTGGACTGAAGTCAGTGAGCAGTTCTTC. It codes for CSARNDWTEVSEQFF.

This clonotype has just a few counts. The chain joins TRBV30 to TRBJ1-5; the match to TRBD1 covers 7 bases. In germline, CDR1 is GTSNPN, CDR2 SVGIG (reference sequence). The CDR3 consists of 13 residues. V trimming: 1 base; J trimming: 6 bases; junction bases outside the gene matches: 3. CDR3 DNA: TGTGCCTGGAGTGGGGGACAGACTCAGCCCCAGCATTTT. Its translation is CAWSGGQTQPQHF.

The chain recombines TRBV20-1 with TRBJ2-5; 10 bases are a match to TRBD2. The germline CDR1 and CDR2 sequences are DFQATT and SNEGSKA (reference sequence). This CDR3 comprises 15 residues. J gave up 5 bases and V 6 bases, and 12 bases lay outside the gene matches. CDR3 nucleotide sequence: TGCAGTGCAACGTTTTTAGCGGGAGGCCGGGAGACCCAGTACTTC. It is translated as CSATFLAGGRETQYF.

The gene calls are TRBV7-2 and TRBJ2-2, with 8 bases aligning to TRBD1. With 5 bases clipped from V and 4 bases from J, the junction kept 6 bases outside the gene matches. Germline CDR1 is SGHTA and CDR2 is FQGNSA. The CDR3 spans 15 residues. CDR3 coding DNA: TGTGCCAGCAGCCTCCGGGACAGGACCACCGGGGAGCTGTTTTTT. Translating gives CASSLRDRTTGELFF.

This clonotype was picked up a small number of times. This chain joins TRBV7-9 and TRBJ2-7, with TRBD1 as a possible D gene (5 bases). CDR1 and CDR2 from the germline V gene are SEHNR and FQNEAQ (reference sequence). The germline V and J ends were trimmed by 5 bases and 2 bases, with 10 bases remaining between them. This CDR3 region has 13 residues. The CDR3 loop is CASSRADTYEQYF. As DNA, the CDR3 is TGTGCCAGCAGCCGCGCGGACACCTACGAGCAGTACTTC.

The sample holds many counts of this clonotype. The chain is built from TRBV20-1 and TRBJ2-3; either TRBD1 or TRBD2 may fit D (5 bases each). The CDR3 extends over 18 amino acids. CDR1 is DFQATT and CDR2 is SNEGSKA in the germline V gene (reference sequence). V was shortened by 3 bases and J by 0 bases, with 22 bases between the two germline ends. CDR3 region: CSARPGTASDPSTDTQYF. The CDR3 DNA follows: TGCAGTGCTAGGCCGGGGACCGCCAGTGACCCTAGCACAGATACGCAGTATTTT.

This rearrangement joins TRBV5-1 to TRBJ2-1; 10 nucleotides match TRBD2. J was trimmed by 7 bases and V by 7 bases; bases with no gene match: 11. The CDR3 is 15 residues long. Germline-derived CDR1 and CDR2 are SGHRS and YFSETQ. CDR3 protein: CASHLAGGKGNEQFF. CDR3 bases: TGCGCCAGCCACTTAGCGGGAGGAAAGGGTAATGAGCAGTTCTTC.

The chain uses TRBV29-1 and TRBJ1-4; D perhaps matches TRBD1 (5 bases). The CDR3 is 12 residues long. Germline lookup yields CDR1 SQVTM and CDR2 ANQGSEA. V gave up 5 bases and J gave up 5 bases, with 9 bases separating them. The CDR3 nucleotides are TGCAGCGTTCGACAGCCAAATGAAAAACTGTTTTTT. Protein sequence: CSVRQPNEKLFF.

For this clonotype: A junction boundary mismatches the germline segment, possibly from a read error. The chain combines TRBV7-2 with TRBJ1-4, with a possible D match to TRBD1 (6 bases). CDR3 length: 15 residues. Germline CDR1 SGHTA, CDR2 FQGNSA. DNA of the CDR3: TGTGCCAGCAGCGTTAGTGGACAGTTTAATAAAAAACTGTTTTTT. Amino acids: CASSVSGQFNKKLFF.

This clonotype has only a few counts. The chain combines TRBV20-1 with TRBJ2-1; 8 nucleotides align to TRBD2. The CDR3 runs 15 residues. Germline CDR1 reads DFQATT; CDR2 reads SNEGSKA (reference sequence). J lost 1 base, V lost 4 bases, and 6 bases had no gene match. CDR3 protein: CSATSSGWSYNEQFF. CDR3 nucleotide sequence: TGCAGTGCTACTTCTAGCGGGTGGTCCTACAATGAGCAGTTCTTC.